This TCR beta chain was identified during a study of cytomegalovirus exposure and HLA in healthy donors. Looked up from germline, CDR1 is SGHVS and CDR2 is FNYEAQ. The V end lost 5 bases, the J end lost 10 bases, and 17 bases lay between the germline ends. The CDR3 length is 13 residues. The PCR employed 60 Vbeta primers together with 13 Jbeta primers. The table came from immunoSEQ multiplex PCR; TCRdb's copy has only in-frame clones and leaves some out. The sample comprises about 140,000 clones, 73% of which are singletons, and about an eighth rests with the top ten. The chain couples TRBV7-6 to TRBJ1-2; D gene ambiguous. The receptor was isolated from a human donor in good health. What was sequenced was PBMCs. CDR3 in DNA: TGTGCCAGCAGCCTCCTCATCGGGTTGAACTACACCTTC. It encodes CASSLLIGLNYTF.